This TCR beta chain was documented in a study of yellow fever vaccine responses in identical twins. Study-level results: Twins' vaccine T cell responses were reported to seem partly convergent and partly personalized.

V was clipped by 6 bases and J by 2 bases, with 13 bases between them. The CDR3 has 14 residues. Germline assignment: CDR1 SGHVS and CDR2 FNYEAQ. TCRdb reprocessed the RT-PCR reads via MiXCR and lists one record per CDR3 protein. The table shows more than 450 distinct CDR3 sequences, with 84% occurring only once. About this clonotype: Its antigen remains unidentified.

The sequence came from a female donor who received the yellow fever vaccine. V gene TRBV7-6 combines with J gene TRBJ1-1; D gene unclear. Sequenced material: T cells from blood (PBMCs), unsorted or a sorted subset (not recorded which), taken before or after yellow fever vaccination (not recorded which). The CDR3 region has the DNA TGTGCCAGCAGAATAATGGGAGGCAACACTGAAGCTTTCTTT. Encoded protein: CASRIMGGNTEAFF.